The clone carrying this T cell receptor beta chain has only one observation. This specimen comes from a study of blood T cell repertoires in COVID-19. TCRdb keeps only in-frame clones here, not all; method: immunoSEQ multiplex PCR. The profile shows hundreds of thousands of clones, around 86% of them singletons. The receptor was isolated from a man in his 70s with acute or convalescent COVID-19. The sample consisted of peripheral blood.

The DNA of the CDR3 is TGCGCCAGCAGCCAAGATCCGGGGGGTAGTAATTCACCCCTCCACTTT. Residues: CASSQDPGGSNSPLHF. The V gene is TRBV4-3, the J gene TRBJ1-6; a possible D gene is TRBD1 (5 bases). Germline CDR1 and CDR2: LGHNA and YSLEER. V shed 0 bases and J shed 6 bases, with 12 bases lying between them. The CDR3 spans 16 residues.